A single sample is the source of the 15 T cell receptor beta chains below, sequenced in a study of T cell responses to AZD1222 COVID-19 vaccine (dated by TCRdb to 2020 to 2022). The method was the immunoSEQ multiplex PCR assay. Here the immuneACCESS table is served through TCRdb, limited to in-frame sequences with V and J called. Missing clones are a known gap in these copies; in checked studies unresolved V genes cover under half, and the rest lacks a known reason. In all, the sample holds over 120,000 clones, and 92% of those were seen once. Less than 3.5% of the sample is in the top ten clones. Taken with the paper, the label for time point translates to: about 28 days (+/-7) after the second vaccine dose. The source material was peripheral blood, sampled 28 days after the second AZD1222 dose. These TCRs come from an adult who received the AZD1222 COVID-19 vaccine.

Remarks on this clone: The sample holds other DNA sequences that translate to the same CDR3. The gene calls are TRBV28 and TRBJ2-5; D is ambiguous. There are 10 residues in the CDR3. The germline V gene encodes CDR1 MDHEN and CDR2 SYDVKM. The V end was cut by 8 bases, the J end by 5 bases, with 6 bases between. The CDR3, as DNA: TGTGCCAGCGTCGGGGAGACCCAGTACTTC. It specifies CASVGETQYF.

This chain joins TRBV25-1 and TRBJ2-1, with a possible D match to TRBD1 (6 bases). With 9 bases removed from V and 2 bases from J, the gap between germline ends came to 11 bases. Germline V CDR1 and CDR2: MGHDK, SYGVNS. The CDR3 is 13 amino acids. In DNA form, the CDR3 reads TGTGCCAGTGAGGACAGCCCCTACAATGAGCAGTTCTTC. It translates to CASEDSPYNEQFF.

This clone appeared once. The chain joins TRBV12-5 to TRBJ1-1; 7 positions agree with TRBD1. Germline loops: CDR1 LGHNT, CDR2 FRNRAP. The CDR3 has 18 residues. Trimming cost V 5 bases and J 5 bases; bases outside gene matches: 20. DNA for the CDR3: TGTGCTAGTGGTCCAAGACCGACAGGGATTGGCGGTAGGACTGAAGCTTTCTTT. Encoded protein: CASGPRPTGIGGRTEAFF.

The V gene is TRBV19, the J gene TRBJ1-5; D remains unclear. V dropped 1 base and J dropped 2 bases, with 9 bases sitting between them. Germline CDR1 is LNHDA and CDR2 is SQIVND (reference sequence). This CDR3 contains 15 residues. Here the CDR3 DNA reads TGTGCCAGTAGTATAGCGGTATACGGCAATCAGCCCCAGCATTTT. It translates to CASSIAVYGNQPQHF.

The V and J genes are TRBV6-2 or TRBV6-3 and TRBJ2-1, with a weak D call TRBD1 (6 bases). The V end was cut by 4 bases, the J end by 10 bases, with 11 bases between. Germline loops: CDR1 MNHEY, CDR2 SVGEGT. CDR3 length: 12 residues. The CDR3 is CASSSSGVEQFF. For the CDR3, the DNA is TGTGCCAGCAGTTCCTCAGGGGTGGAGCAGTTCTTC.

This chain links TRBV5-1 with TRBJ2-7, with D perhaps matching TRBD1 or TRBD2 (5 bases each). Trimming removed 0 bases at V and 5 bases at J, with 15 bases between. CDR1 and CDR2 from the germline V gene are SGHRS and YFSETQ. The CDR3 consists of 15 residues. The CDR3 nucleotides read TGCGCCAGCAGCTTGGAAAAGGGACCCGTTGACGAGCAGTACTTC. Translated, it gives CASSLEKGPVDEQYF.

The CDR3 reads CASSYTQSGLAETEAFF. CDR3 DNA: TGTGCCAGCAGTTACACCCAGAGTGGGCTGGCGGAGACTGAAGCTTTCTTT. The chain links TRBV6-2 or TRBV6-3 to TRBJ1-1; D not resolved. V dropped 2 bases and J dropped 5 bases, with 21 bases sitting between them. This CDR3 contains 17 residues. From germline, CDR1 is MNHEY and CDR2 SVGEGT.

V gene TRBV2 combines with J gene TRBJ1-3; 7 bases map to TRBD1. The CDR3 length is 15 residues. Germline CDR1 is SNHLY and CDR2 is FYNNEI. V lost 4 bases and J lost 2; bases outside the gene matches: 5. This CDR3 reads CASSGQGETGNTIYF. CDR3 DNA sequence: TGTGCCAGCAGTGGACAGGGCGAAACTGGAAACACCATATATTTT.

This rearrangement joins TRBV5-1 to TRBJ2-5, with unresolved D. The germline gives CDR1 SGHRS, CDR2 YFSETQ. The length of the CDR3 is 14 residues. V dropped 0 bases and J dropped 2 bases, with 8 bases sitting between them. The CDR3, as DNA: TGCGCCAGCAGCTTGGAGACACCTCAAGAGACCCAGTACTTC. This encodes CASSLETPQETQYF.

The V gene is TRBV28, the J gene TRBJ2-3; D call uncertain. This CDR3 comprises 14 residues. The V end lost 3 bases, the J end lost 0 bases, and 7 bases lay between the germline ends. In germline, CDR1 is MDHEN, CDR2 SYDVKM. As DNA, the CDR3 is TGTGCCAGCAGTTTTTCCAGTAGCACAGATACGCAGTATTTT. Amino acid sequence: CASSFSSSTDTQYF. Full variable domain (outside the CDR3, taken from reference TRBV28 and TRBJ2-3): DVKVTQSSRYLVKRTGEKVFLECVQDMDHENMFWYRQDPGLGLRLIYFSYDVKMKEKGDIPEGYSVSREKKERFSLILESASTNQTSMYLCASSFSSSTDTQYFGPGTRLTVL.

The chain combines TRBV7-4 with TRBJ2-7; 11 nucleotides match TRBD2. The CDR3 length is 18 residues. Looked up from germline, CDR1 is SGHVT and CDR2 is SQSDAQ. J gave up 1 base and V 7 bases, and 15 bases lay outside the gene matches. CDR3 DNA: TGTGCCAGCATCACCCCCCCCGGGACTAGCGGATGTTCCTACGAGCAGTACTTC. It is translated as CASITPPGTSGCSYEQYF.

V and J are TRBV7-3 and TRBJ2-1; D is unresolved. Trimming left V 5 bases short and J 3 bases short, with 17 bases between. The length of the CDR3 is 16 residues. CDR1 and CDR2 (germline): SGHTA, FQGTGA. The CDR3 spells CASSPTPGRLYNEQFF. The DNA for the CDR3 is TGTGCCAGCAGCCCAACGCCGGGCCGCCTCTACAATGAGCAGTTCTTC.

This clone has just one count. The rearrangement joins TRBV10-3 to TRBJ1-5; D may be TRBD1 (5 bases). CDR3 length equals 15 residues. CDR1 and CDR2 from the germline V gene are ENHRY and SYGVKD. The V end lost 6 bases, the J end lost 0 bases, and 12 bases lay between the germline ends. CDR3 sequence reads: CAIRAQGSSNQPQHF. For the CDR3, the DNA is TGTGCCATCAGGGCTCAGGGTTCTAGCAATCAGCCCCAGCATTTT.

This clone has only one observation. J is TRBJ2-7 and V is TRBV7-2; 8 bases line up with TRBD1. After removal of 2 bases from V and 6 bases from J, the junction contained 6 bases not matched to a gene. Germline CDR1 reads SGHTA; CDR2 reads FQGNSA. This CDR3 is built from 14 residues. The CDR3 reads CASSLRDRFGEQYF. CDR3 in DNA: TGTGCCAGCAGCTTAAGGGACAGGTTTGGCGAGCAGTACTTC.

This rearrangement joins TRBV11-2 to TRBJ2-4; the D is unclear. The V gene lost 5 bases and the J gene lost 5 bases, with 10 bases spanning the gap. Germline values: CDR1 SGHAT, CDR2 FQNNGV. The CDR3 is made up of 13 amino acids. CDR3 nucleotides: TGTGCCAGCAGCACCAGTCTAGAAAACATTCAGTACTTC. Protein sequence: CASSTSLENIQYF.